These 21 T cell receptor beta chains came from one sample sequenced in a study of T cell repertoires in cytomegalovirus infection. No antigen has been identified for these receptors. MiXCR, run by TCRdb on the reads, gives a single entry per CDR3 protein. The sample shows about 830,000 distinct CDR3 sequences, about 31% of them seen only once. The specimen comprised cultured CD8+ T cells from PBMCs, sampled from culture after CMV antigen stimulation. The receptors come from a human donor in good health (CMV status not recorded). Some clones in this sample may be carry-over from other donors' samples.

There are a few counts of this clonotype. This chain connects TRBV6-5 to TRBJ2-5; no clear D. This CDR3 comprises 13 residues. Germline CDR1 and CDR2: MNHEY and SVGAGI. The ends were cut back, 0 bases at V and 0 bases at J, with 2 bases in the middle. CDR3 nucleotides: TGTGCCAGCAGTTACTCTGACCAAGAGACCCAGTACTTC. It specifies CASSYSDQETQYF.

This clonotype showed up just a few times. The chain uses TRBV7-6 and TRBJ2-7, with D possibly being TRBD1 (5 bases). V was pared by 2 bases and J by 7 bases, with 9 bases between. This CDR3 contains 12 residues. Germline values: CDR1 SGHVS, CDR2 FNYEAQ. The CDR3 nucleotides read TGTGCCAGCAGCTTACTAGGGGCAGAGCAGTACTTC. This sequence encodes CASSLLGAEQYF.

Ten or more counts support this clonotype. The CDR3 is CASSLGRDYQPQHF. The CDR3 bases are TGTGCCAGCAGCTTAGGAAGGGATTATCAGCCCCAGCATTTT. J is TRBJ1-5 and V is TRBV7-6; no definite D call. The CDR3 totals 14 residues. Trimming removed 1 base at V and 5 bases at J, with 9 bases between. CDR1 and CDR2 from the germline V gene are SGHVS and FNYEAQ.

The chain is built from TRBV12-3 or TRBV12-4 and TRBJ2-2; D is ambiguous. Trimming took off 1 base at V and 0 bases at J, with 6 bases between the two ends. CDR3 length equals 15 residues. CDR3 DNA sequence: TGTGCCAGCAGTTTAGGCCAGTCGAACACCGGGGAGCTGTTTTTT. It translates to CASSLGQSNTGELFF.

In its sample, this clonotype was seen many times. The rearrangement uses TRBV7-9 and TRBJ1-6; D is unresolved. The CDR3 contains 15 residues. V lost 1 base and J lost 5, with 9 bases in between. CDR1 and CDR2 from the germline V gene are SEHNR and FQNEAQ (reference sequence). CDR3 residues: CASSLEGLNNSPLHF. As DNA, the CDR3 is TGTGCCAGCAGCTTAGAAGGCTTGAATAATTCACCCCTCCACTTT.

The chain links TRBV7-2 to TRBJ2-3, with a possible D match to TRBD2 (6 bases). This CDR3 region has 16 residues. V lost 5 bases to trimming and J lost 2 bases, with 17 bases between them. From germline, CDR1 is SGHTA and CDR2 FQGNSA. CDR3 loop: CASSRYRLEYTDTQYF. The CDR3 DNA is TGTGCCAGCAGCCGCTATCGACTAGAATACACAGATACGCAGTATTTT.

This clonotype is a singleton in its sample. Compared with germline, one end of the junction differs, possibly owing to a read error. The J gene is TRBJ2-7, the V gene TRBV4-1; possibly TRBD2 for D (6 bases). Germline CDR1 and CDR2: MGHRA and YSYEKL. The CDR3 extends over 17 amino acids. This chain's CDR3 is CANSPYGRDSDVCEQYF. CDR3 nucleotide sequence: TGCGCCAACAGCCCTTACGGACGGGACTCCGACGTCTGCGAGCAGTACTTC.

This clonotype was counted between two and nine times. This chain joins TRBV6-5 and TRBJ2-3; D gene uncertain. This CDR3 comprises 15 residues. Germline CDR1 MNHEY, CDR2 SVGAGI. Between the trimmed V and J ends, which lost 0 bases and 2 bases, there was a span of 9 bases. CDR3 DNA: TGTGCCAGCAGTTACTCAGTCCCCTCCACAGATACGCAGTATTTT. It encodes CASSYSVPSTDTQYF.

This clonotype was detected a few times. The J gene is TRBJ2-5, the V gene TRBV25-1; D uncertain. Per germline, CDR1 MGHDK and CDR2 SYGVNS. The CDR3 spans 15 residues. Trimming removed 3 bases at V and 0 bases at J, with 11 bases between. This CDR3 reads CASSEVDGYQETQYF. CDR3 DNA sequence: TGTGCCAGCAGTGAGGTAGATGGATACCAAGAGACCCAGTACTTC.

This clonotype was detected ten times or more. J is TRBJ2-5 and V is TRBV6-1; D unclear. The CDR3 runs 12 residues. The V gene lost 1 base and the J gene lost 3 bases, with 3 bases spanning the gap. CDR1 MNHNS and CDR2 SASEGT come from the germline V gene. CDR3 region: CASSEGKETQYF. CDR3 coding DNA: TGTGCCAGCAGTGAAGGCAAAGAGACCCAGTACTTC.

The J gene is TRBJ2-1, the V gene TRBV10-3, with unresolved D. CDR1 is ENHRY and CDR2 is SYGVKD in the germline V gene. CDR3 length equals 16 residues. V was trimmed by 1 base and J by 7 bases, leaving 17 bases between them. Here the CDR3 reads CAISEFGSTRDNEQFF. The CDR3 nucleotides are TGTGCCATCAGTGAGTTCGGTTCGACAAGGGATAATGAGCAGTTCTTC.

The chain uses TRBV9 and TRBJ2-3, with D tentatively TRBD1 or TRBD2 (5 bases each). CDR1 and CDR2 from the germline V gene are SGDLS and YYNGEE. Trimming took off 4 bases at V and 3 bases at J, with 12 bases between the two ends. This CDR3 region has 14 residues. The DNA for the CDR3 is TGTGCCAGCAGCCAAGAGGGGAGAACAGATACGCAGTATTTT. It encodes CASSQEGRTDTQYF.

Only a few counts were recorded for this clonotype. The gene calls are TRBV4-3 and TRBJ2-2; perhaps TRBD2 as D (5 bases). The germline V gene has CDR1 LGHNA and CDR2 YSLEER. The V end lost 4 bases, the J end lost 6 bases, and 15 bases lay between the germline ends. This CDR3 spans 15 amino acids. The CDR3 loop is CASSLFGDSAGELFF. CDR3 nucleotide sequence: TGCGCCAGCAGCCTTTTCGGGGATAGCGCCGGGGAGCTGTTTTTT.

This clonotype turned up a few times. This chain connects TRBV13 to TRBJ2-7; tentatively, D is TRBD1 (6 bases). V gave up 3 bases and J gave up 1 base, with 10 bases separating them. This CDR3 is 14 amino acids long. Germline CDR1 is PRHDT and CDR2 is FYEKMQ (reference sequence). As DNA, the CDR3 is TGTGCCAGCAGCTTCAGGGGTAGGTCCTACGAGCAGTACTTC. Its translation: CASSFRGRSYEQYF.

This clonotype was picked up a small number of times. The chain has TRBV27 and TRBJ1-1; no reliable D call. Germline V gives CDR1 MNHEY, CDR2 SMNVEV (reference sequence). Trimming shortened V by 6 bases and J by 10 bases, and 21 bases separated the two germline ends. The CDR3 runs 14 residues. The CDR3 nucleotides are TGTGCCAGCAGCCCCCTCCGGCAAGTGGCCTTAGCTTTCTTT. Amino acids: CASSPLRQVALAFF.

This clonotype has just a few counts. The chain carries TRBV13 and TRBJ1-1; D unclear. Germline CDR1 is PRHDT and CDR2 is FYEKMQ (reference sequence). The germline V and J ends were trimmed by 5 bases and 0 bases, with 16 bases remaining between them. CDR3 size: 16 residues. The CDR3 reads CASSPYAGMMNTEAFF. The CDR3 DNA sequence: TGTGCCAGCAGCCCGTACGCGGGGATGATGAACACTGAAGCTTTCTTT. Looking up the rest from reference TRBV13 and TRBJ1-1 gives the full variable domain: AAGVIQSPRHLIKEKRETATLKCYPIPRHDTVYWYQQGPGQDPQFLISFYEKMQSDKGSIPDRFSAQQFSDYHSELNMSSLELGDSALYFCASSPYAGMMNTEAFFGQGTRLTVV.

The chain joins TRBV7-9 to TRBJ2-7, with D possibly being TRBD1 (8 bases). The germline V gene has CDR1 SEHNR and CDR2 FQNEAQ (reference sequence). This CDR3 has 14 residues. The ends were cut back, 5 bases at V and 5 bases at J, with 16 bases in the middle. The CDR3 is CASSLNRGTNEQYF. The DNA of the CDR3 is TGTGCCAGCAGCCTCAACAGGGGGACTAACGAGCAGTACTTC.

This clonotype turned up a few times. A clone one base away is much larger, so this may be a read error. V is TRBV7-2 and J is TRBJ2-5; a weak D match, TRBD2 (6 bases). The V gene's germline CDR1 is SGHTA and CDR2 FQGNSA. This CDR3 comprises 15 residues. V was pared by 4 bases and J by 5 bases, with 17 bases between. The CDR3: CASSSSSGERETQYF. Here the CDR3 DNA reads TGTGCCAGCAGCTCTTCCTCGGGGGAGCGGGAGACCCAGTACTTC.

The chain employs TRBV28 and TRBJ1-5, with 9 bases lining up with TRBD1. J was trimmed by 4 bases and V by 10 bases; bases with no gene match: 5. The CDR3 has 13 amino acids. CDR1 is MDHEN and CDR2 is SYDVKM in the germline V gene. CDR3 sequence (DNA): TGTGCCACCAACAGGGGGCTAAATCAGCCCCAGCATTTT. Amino acid sequence: CATNRGLNQPQHF.

This clonotype was seen ten or more times. Here the CDR3 DNA reads TGTGCCAGCAGCCCAAATGCAGTATGGACTGAAGCTTTCTTT. Its translation: CASSPNAVWTEAFF. The chain combines TRBV7-2 with TRBJ1-1, with unresolved D. This CDR3 has 14 amino acids. V gave up 5 bases and J gave up 5 bases, with 15 bases separating them. Germline V gene sequence: CDR1 SGHTA, CDR2 FQGNSA.

V is TRBV13 and J is TRBJ1-4; a possible D gene is TRBD1 (5 bases). Germline V gene data show CDR1 as PRHDT and CDR2 as FYEKMQ (reference sequence). This CDR3 has 16 amino acids. Trimming shortened V by 4 bases and J by 5 bases, and 17 bases separated the two germline ends. The CDR3 loop reads CASSSPGRAENEKLFF. As DNA, the CDR3 is TGTGCCAGCAGCTCCCCGGGCAGGGCGGAGAATGAAAAACTGTTTTTT. Variable domain in full (rest from reference TRBV13 and TRBJ1-4): AAGVIQSPRHLIKEKRETATLKCYPIPRHDTVYWYQQGPGQDPQFLISFYEKMQSDKGSIPDRFSAQQFSDYHSELNMSSLELGDSALYFCASSSPGRAENEKLFFGSGTQLSVL.